These 19 T cell receptor beta chains were all obtained from the same sample, sequenced in a study of shared clonotypes between healthy human individuals. Sequencing used immunoSEQ multiplex PCR; TCRdb keeps in-frame clones, though not all of them. Of roughly 2.2 million clones in the sample, approximately 90% are singletons; the top ten hold around 0.4%. Sequencing was performed on naive CD4+ T cells from PBMCs. Subset meaning: CD45RA+ positively selected. The source is a man younger than 30 in good health. Some clones in this sample may be carry-over from other donors' samples.

This sequence joins TRBV10-1 and TRBJ1-5; D uncertain. V lost 10 bases to trimming and J lost 0 bases, with 13 bases between them. The CDR3 runs to 14 residues. Per the germline V gene, CDR1 is WNHNN and CDR2 is SYGVQD (reference sequence). Here the CDR3 DNA reads TGCGCCATGATGAGCTCACCTAGCAATCAGCCCCAGCATTTT. Amino acids: CAMMSSPSNQPQHF.

V usage is TRBV6-4 and J usage is TRBJ2-1; D may be TRBD1 (7 bases). Germline V gene lookup returns CDR1 MRHNA and CDR2 SNTAGT. V was cut by 5 bases and J by 3 bases, with 11 bases left in between. CDR3 length: 14 amino acids. CDR3 in amino acids: CASSPGGIYNEQFF. The CDR3 DNA reads as TGTGCCAGCAGTCCAGGGGGGATCTACAATGAGCAGTTCTTC.

The chain carries TRBV11-2 and TRBJ2-3; D is unresolved. This CDR3 is 16 amino acids long. Germline-derived CDR1 and CDR2 are SGHAT and FQNNGV. Trimming removed 0 bases at V and 4 bases at J, with 14 bases between. Written as DNA, the CDR3 is TGTGCCAGCAGCTTAGAGGCAGGCTATCCTCCAGATACGCAGTATTTT. Amino acid sequence: CASSLEAGYPPDTQYF.

J is TRBJ2-7 and V is TRBV5-1; perhaps TRBD1 as D (5 bases). Trimming took 0 bases from V and 2 from J, leaving 12 bases between them. The CDR3 contains 15 residues. Germline V gene data show CDR1 as SGHRS and CDR2 as YFSETQ. The CDR3 DNA reads as TGCGCCAGCAGCTTGGCCCTCGGCAGGGCCTACGAGCAGTACTTC. Protein sequence: CASSLALGRAYEQYF.

The chain employs TRBV7-2 and TRBJ2-7, with a weak D call TRBD2 (7 bases). The CDR3 runs 16 residues. Germline V lookup: CDR1 SGHTA, CDR2 FQGNSA. Trimming took 5 bases from V and 5 from J, leaving 22 bases between them. CDR3 amino acids: CASSQNRGGLDDEQYF. DNA for the CDR3: TGTGCCAGCAGCCAAAATAGGGGGGGTTTAGACGACGAGCAGTACTTC.

The rearrangement uses TRBV29-1 and TRBJ1-1; D is uncertain. Germline V gene sequence: CDR1 SQVTM, CDR2 ANQGSEA. This CDR3 spans 12 amino acids. V shed 5 bases and J shed 11 bases, with 18 bases lying between them. DNA of the CDR3: TGCAGCGTTTCCACTACCGGGCCATGGGCTTTCTTT. Amino acid sequence: CSVSTTGPWAFF.

The V and J genes are TRBV6-1 and TRBJ2-1; D is unresolved. V shed 2 bases and J shed 10 bases, with 3 bases lying between them. Germline lookup yields CDR1 MNHNS and CDR2 SASEGT. This CDR3 contains 10 residues. CDR3 in amino acids: CASSESEQFF. CDR3 DNA sequence: TGTGCCAGCAGTGAATCGGAGCAGTTCTTC.

The chain combines TRBV7-3 with TRBJ2-2; no clear D gene. The CDR3 extends over 13 amino acids. Germline CDR1 is SGHTA and CDR2 is FQGTGA. V was trimmed by 5 bases and J by 7 bases, leaving 11 bases between them. The CDR3 protein is CASSPFGYGELFF. CDR3 coding DNA: TGTGCCAGCAGCCCCTTCGGATACGGGGAGCTGTTTTTT.

The chain carries TRBV18 and TRBJ1-5; TRBD1 matches at 8 bases. Germline CDR1 KGHSH, CDR2 LQKENI. The CDR3 runs 15 residues. V shed 4 bases, J shed 4 bases, and the junction held 6 bases outside the gene matches. CDR3: CASSLSGGRNQPQHF. CDR3 DNA sequence: TGTGCCAGCTCACTTTCAGGGGGCAGAAATCAGCCCCAGCATTTT.

V is TRBV28 and J is TRBJ1-2; TRBD1 might be the D (5 bases). Germline V CDR1 and CDR2: MDHEN, SYDVKM. This CDR3 region has 15 residues. V lost 2 bases, J lost 7 bases, and 17 bases lay in between. The CDR3 here is CASSLGARGVSGYTF. The CDR3 DNA is TGTGCCAGCAGTTTAGGGGCGCGGGGCGTCTCTGGCTACACCTTC.

Comments on this clone: The sample contains more than one DNA sequence encoding this CDR3. This sequence joins TRBV7-2 and TRBJ1-2; D gene ambiguous. V dropped 4 bases and J dropped 4 bases, with 10 bases sitting between them. Per the germline V gene, CDR1 is SGHTA and CDR2 is FQGNSA. This CDR3 has 13 amino acids. The CDR3 protein is CASSSSTGYGYTF. In DNA form, the CDR3 reads TGTGCCAGCAGCTCCTCGACGGGCTATGGCTACACCTTC.

The rearrangement links TRBV2 to TRBJ1-2, with D perhaps matching TRBD1 (6 bases). Trimming pared 7 bases from V and 2 bases from J, leaving 20 bases between. CDR3 length equals 16 residues. CDR1 and CDR2 from the germline V gene are SNHLY and FYNNEI. CDR3 DNA sequence: TGTGCCAGCAAGGTCCGCTCTTTCACAGGGAACTATGGCTACACCTTC. Protein: CASKVRSFTGNYGYTF. The variable domain in full, with the rest retrieved from reference TRBV2 and TRBJ1-2, is EPEVTQTPSHQVTQMGQEVILRCVPISNHLYFYWYRQILGQKVEFLVSFYNNEISEKSEIFDDQFSVERPDGSNFTLKIRSTKLEDSAMYFCASKVRSFTGNYGYTFGSGTRLTVV.

The rearrangement links TRBV5-4 to TRBJ2-7; TRBD1 is a possible D gene (5 bases). Trimming removed 5 bases from V and 0 bases from J, with 9 bases in between. This CDR3 spans 13 amino acids. CDR1 and CDR2 from the germline V gene are SGHNT and YYREEE (reference sequence). CDR3 sequence reads: CASRQDISYEQYF. As DNA, the CDR3 is TGTGCCAGCAGACAGGACATCTCCTACGAGCAGTACTTC.

The chain couples TRBV7-3 to TRBJ2-7; D may be TRBD1 (5 bases). This CDR3 is built from 13 residues. V was clipped by 2 bases and J by 7 bases, with 12 bases between them. The germline CDR1 and CDR2 sequences are SGHTA and FQGTGA. The CDR3 DNA reads TGTGCCAGCAGCTTAGAAAGGGGTCGGGAGCAGTACTTC. It yields the protein CASSLERGREQYF.

This clone was detected only once. The chain carries TRBV5-4 and TRBJ2-6; TRBD1 matches at 10 bases. After removal of 4 bases from V and 0 bases from J, the junction contained 4 bases not matched to a gene. Germline V gene lookup returns CDR1 SGHNT and CDR2 YYREEE (reference sequence). The CDR3 spans 17 residues. CDR3 sequence reads: CASSKGQGISGANVLTF. CDR3 in DNA: TGTGCCAGCAGCAAGGGACAGGGGATCTCTGGGGCCAACGTCCTGACTTTC.

The chain links TRBV25-1 to TRBJ1-4; no clear D. The CDR3 covers 15 residues. Germline values: CDR1 MGHDK, CDR2 SYGVNS. Trimming stripped 1 base from V and 8 bases from J, with 14 bases between. The CDR3, as DNA: TGTGCCAGCAGTGAATTTGGCAGGTCATACGAAAAACTGTTTTTT. This encodes CASSEFGRSYEKLFF.

The V and J genes are TRBV7-6 and TRBJ2-2, with TRBD2 as a possible D gene (6 bases). Deletions cut 5 bases from V and 5 bases from J, with 18 bases between. Germline CDR1 SGHVS, CDR2 FNYEAQ. The CDR3 consists of 16 residues. The CDR3 loop is CASSRGLTTETGELFF. The CDR3 coding sequence is TGTGCCAGCAGCCGGGGACTTACAACGGAGACCGGGGAGCTGTTTTTT.

This chain uses TRBV2 with TRBJ2-3; D gene unclear. V was shortened by 6 bases and J by 3 bases, with 10 bases between the two germline ends. Germline values: CDR1 SNHLY, CDR2 FYNNEI. The CDR3 covers 13 residues. The CDR3 DNA follows: TGTGCCAGCAGCCGCGAAAGTACAGATACGCAGTATTTT. Its protein product is CASSRESTDTQYF.

Here the CDR3 DNA reads TGTGCCAGCAGAGATGGAGCGATACGAGGGGAGACCCAGTACTTC. Translation: CASRDGAIRGETQYF. This chain uses TRBV6-1 with TRBJ2-5, with D perhaps TRBD2 (5 bases). Germline values: CDR1 MNHNS, CDR2 SASEGT. The CDR3 totals 15 residues. V gave up 6 bases and J gave up 5 bases, with 19 bases separating them.